These 27 T cell receptor beta chains were sequenced from one sample in a study of blood T cell repertoires in COVID-19. Assay: immunoSEQ multiplex PCR; the TCRdb copy retains only in-frame clones and omits some. The profile shows around 150,000 clones, 85% of them singletons. The sequenced sample was peripheral blood. The receptors come from a human donor with acute or convalescent COVID-19. The donor label of this sample is uncertain.

The genes are TRBV25-1 and TRBJ2-1; tentatively, D is TRBD1 (5 bases). The CDR3 has 13 amino acids. Germline values: CDR1 MGHDK, CDR2 SYGVNS. V lost 7 bases and J lost 7, with 14 bases in between. CDR3 region: CASMAGIWNEQFF. CDR3 nucleotides: TGTGCCAGCATGGCAGGGATTTGGAATGAGCAGTTCTTC.

This clone was counted between two and nine times. The J gene is TRBJ2-5, the V gene TRBV3-1 (or the pseudogene TRBV3-2); 10 bases fit TRBD2. The J segment lost 1 base and the V segment lost 0 bases, leaving 5 bases of the junction unmatched. CDR1 is LGHDT, CDR2 YNNKEL, per germline (reference sequence). The CDR3 has 17 amino acids. The CDR3 reads CASSQENLAGVQETQYF. CDR3 bases: TGTGCCAGCAGCCAAGAAAACCTAGCGGGGGTCCAAGAGACCCAGTACTTC.

V usage is TRBV6-6 and J usage is TRBJ2-7; TRBD1 aligns across 9 bases. V trimming: 1 base; J trimming: 2 bases; junction bases outside the gene matches: 6. Germline CDR1 reads MNHNY; CDR2 reads SVGAGI (reference sequence). The CDR3 contains 16 residues. The CDR3 DNA is TGTGCCAGCAGTTACTTGTTAACAGGGGGCGCCTACGAGCAGTACTTC. Residues: CASSYLLTGGAYEQYF.

The gene calls are TRBV18 and TRBJ1-5; the D gene is possibly TRBD1 (6 bases). Germline assignment: CDR1 KGHSH and CDR2 LQKENI. V was cut by 2 bases and J by 3 bases, with 11 bases left in between. The CDR3 has 15 amino acids. CDR3: CASSPATGPNQPQHF. The CDR3 nucleotides read TGTGCCAGCTCACCAGCGACAGGACCCAATCAGCCCCAGCATTTT.

This clone appeared a single time. The genes are TRBV4-1 and TRBJ2-1; tentative D call: TRBD2 (5 bases). This CDR3 spans 16 amino acids. CDR1 is MGHRA and CDR2 is YSYEKL in the germline V gene. V was pared by 0 bases and J by 4 bases, with 13 bases between. CDR3 bases: TGCGCCAGCAGCCAAGAACCCCTAGCTCCTTACAATGAGCAGTTCTTC. Translated: CASSQEPLAPYNEQFF.

The chain has TRBV12-3 or TRBV12-4 and TRBJ1-1; the D gene is possibly TRBD1 (5 bases). V was cut by 6 bases and J by 1 base, with 9 bases left in between. The CDR3 length is 13 residues. The CDR3 DNA sequence: TGTGCCAGCAGCCCAACAGGGAACACTGAAGCTTTCTTT. Amino acids: CASSPTGNTEAFF.

The chain links TRBV30 to TRBJ2-3; 9 bases agree with TRBD2. Looked up from germline, CDR1 is GTSNPN and CDR2 is SVGIG (reference sequence). J gave up 1 base and V 5 bases, and 4 bases lay outside the gene matches. The CDR3 totals 14 residues. CDR3 in DNA: TGTGCCTGGGGGGTAGCGGGGGGCACAGATACGCAGTATTTT. Protein sequence: CAWGVAGGTDTQYF.

The chain uses TRBV15 and TRBJ2-1; 10 bases match TRBD2. The CDR3 totals 17 residues. Trimming cost V 0 bases and J 6 bases; bases outside gene matches: 8. Germline V gives CDR1 LNHNV, CDR2 YYDKDF (reference sequence). The chain's CDR3 is CATSREGSGGAANEQFF. CDR3 nucleotides: TGTGCCACCAGCAGAGAGGGGAGCGGGGGGGCAGCCAATGAGCAGTTCTTC.

CDR3 coding DNA: TGTGCCAGCAGAGCGGCACTAGGCTATGGCTACACCTTC. Its protein product is CASRAALGYGYTF. V gene TRBV12-3 or TRBV12-4 combines with J gene TRBJ1-2; D remains ambiguous. V was shortened by 6 bases and J by 4 bases, with 12 bases between the two germline ends. The CDR3 is 13 amino acids.

The genes are TRBV18 and TRBJ1-2; 7 bases are shared with TRBD1. The CDR3 totals 14 residues. Germline V gene lookup returns CDR1 KGHSH and CDR2 LQKENI. V gave up 3 bases and J gave up 8 bases; unmatched junction bases: 9. The CDR3: CASSPSRGQWGYTF. The CDR3 coding sequence is TGTGCCAGCTCACCTTCAAGGGGGCAATGGGGCTACACCTTC.

This chain links TRBV18 with TRBJ1-2; D not resolved. The CDR3 contains 18 residues. Germline CDR1 and CDR2: KGHSH and LQKENI. V gave up 3 bases and J gave up 4 bases, with 24 bases separating them. CDR3 sequence reads: CASSPTQRKSDSRYGYTF. The CDR3 DNA sequence: TGTGCCAGCTCACCGACGCAACGAAAGTCCGACTCTCGCTATGGCTACACCTTC.

This clone appeared a few times. The V call is TRBV7-9, the J call TRBJ2-5; D uncertain. There are 10 residues in the CDR3. Trimming took 8 bases from V and 5 from J, leaving 6 bases between them. Looked up from germline, CDR1 is SEHNR and CDR2 is FQNEAQ (reference sequence). The CDR3, as DNA: TGTGCCAGCCGCGGTGAGACCCAGTACTTC. Protein: CASRGETQYF.

V and J are TRBV12-5 and TRBJ2-3, with a weak D call TRBD2 (7 bases). Germline V CDR1 and CDR2: LGHNT, FRNRAP. The V gene lost 3 bases and the J gene lost 1 base, with 11 bases spanning the gap. The CDR3 sequence is 15 residues long. The CDR3 nucleotides read TGTGCTAGTGGTTTTGCGGGGGCGCGCACAGATACGCAGTATTTT. Translation: CASGFAGARTDTQYF.

CDR3 amino acids: CASSSRQGADNEQFF. CDR3 DNA: TGCGCCAGCAGCTCCCGACAGGGGGCTGACAATGAGCAGTTCTTC. The chain combines TRBV5-1 with TRBJ2-1, with 10 bases aligning to TRBD1. Per the germline V gene, CDR1 is SGHRS and CDR2 is YFSETQ. V was clipped by 3 bases and J by 5 bases; unmatched bases: 5. This CDR3 contains 15 residues.

The chain carries TRBV27 and TRBJ1-1, with TRBD1 identical over 9 bases. The V and J ends lost 6 bases and 4 bases, in that order; junction bases with no gene match: 12. Germline assignment: CDR1 MNHEY and CDR2 SMNVEV (reference sequence). The CDR3 sequence is 16 residues long. CDR3 sequence (DNA): TGTGCCAGCAGGGGAGTACAGGGGGCGAAGAGCACTGAAGCTTTCTTT. Translated: CASRGVQGAKSTEAFF.

The rearrangement links TRBV11-2 to TRBJ1-3, with unresolved D. The ends were cut back, 7 bases at V and 3 bases at J, with 13 bases in the middle. The CDR3 length is 14 residues. CDR1 and CDR2 from the germline V gene are SGHAT and FQNNGV. CDR3 loop: CASTIIRDGNTIYF. The CDR3, as DNA: TGTGCCAGCACCATCATCCGGGATGGAAACACCATATATTTT.

This rearrangement joins TRBV6-5 to TRBJ1-4, with 7 bases matching TRBD1. The germline CDR1 and CDR2 sequences are MNHEY and SVGAGI. CDR3 size: 13 residues. Losses at the gene ends were 3 bases for V and 8 bases for J; bases not matched to a gene: 3. CDR3 sequence reads: CASSYTGDEKLFF. In nucleotides, the CDR3 is TGTGCCAGCAGTTATACAGGGGACGAAAAACTGTTTTTT.

V is TRBV5-1 and J is TRBJ2-7; possible D gene TRBD1, 5 bases. Trimming pared 7 bases from V and 3 bases from J, leaving 17 bases between. CDR1 is SGHRS and CDR2 is YFSETQ in the germline V gene. This CDR3 is 14 amino acids long. CDR3 nucleotides: TGCGCCAGCTGCCTGGGGCAGGGATACTACGAGCAGTACTTC. Its protein product is CASCLGQGYYEQYF.

This clone was recorded only once. The chain couples TRBV6-5 to TRBJ2-1; 11 bases line up with TRBD2. The CDR3 has 15 amino acids. Germline trimming cut 6 bases from V and 4 bases from J; bases unmatched to any gene: 5. Per the germline V gene, CDR1 is MNHEY and CDR2 is SVGAGI. The CDR3: CASSLTSGAYNEQFF. The CDR3 DNA sequence: TGTGCCAGCAGCTTGACTAGCGGGGCGTACAATGAGCAGTTCTTC.

The chain joins TRBV9 to TRBJ1-4; D unresolved. V lost 0 bases and J lost 0, with 6 bases in between. Germline CDR1 is SGDLS and CDR2 is YYNGEE. The CDR3 totals 15 residues. This CDR3 reads CASSVAPATNEKLFF. The DNA of the CDR3 is TGTGCCAGCAGCGTAGCGCCAGCAACTAATGAAAAACTGTTTTTT.

The chain recombines TRBV15 with TRBJ1-1; no reliable D call. This CDR3 has 16 residues. Germline lookup yields CDR1 LNHNV and CDR2 YYDKDF (reference sequence). V lost 3 bases to trimming and J lost 0 bases, with 14 bases between them. The CDR3: CATSSRPRALNTEAFF. In DNA form, the CDR3 reads TGTGCCACCAGCAGCAGGCCGCGGGCATTGAACACTGAAGCTTTCTTT. The full variable domain, its missing parts supplied by reference TRBV15 and TRBJ1-1, is DAMVIQNPRYQVTQFGKPVTLSCSQTLNHNVMYWYQQKSSQAPKLLFHYYDKDFNNEADTPDNFQSRRPNTSFCFLDIRSPGLGDTAMYLCATSSRPRALNTEAFFGQGTRLTVV.

The table lists this clone with a few counts. The chain combines TRBV7-8 with TRBJ1-1, with D possibly matching TRBD1 (5 bases). Trimming took 1 base from V and 1 from J, leaving 10 bases between them. The germline gives CDR1 SGHVS, CDR2 FQNEAQ. This CDR3 has 15 amino acids. CDR3 sequence (DNA): TGTGCCAGCAGCTTAGAGGGGCGACGGAACACTGAAGCTTTCTTT. Protein: CASSLEGRRNTEAFF.

The V gene is TRBV4-2, the J gene TRBJ2-3, with TRBD2 matching over 10 bases. Germline trimming cut 4 bases from V and 3 bases from J; bases unmatched to any gene: 7. The CDR3 runs to 16 residues. Looked up from germline, CDR1 is LGHNA and CDR2 is YNFKEQ. This CDR3 reads CASSPKRGGMTDTQYF. The CDR3 DNA follows: TGTGCCAGCAGCCCAAAGCGGGGGGGGATGACAGATACGCAGTATTTT.

V usage is TRBV15 and J usage is TRBJ1-1; tentatively, D is TRBD1 (5 bases). This CDR3 contains 18 residues. With 0 bases removed from V and 0 bases from J, the gap between germline ends came to 17 bases. CDR1 and CDR2 (germline): LNHNV, YYDKDF (reference sequence). This CDR3 is CATSRDRSRQSLNTEAFF. The CDR3 bases are TGTGCCACCAGCAGAGATCGTTCCCGACAGTCCTTGAACACTGAAGCTTTCTTT. Filled out from reference TRBV15 and TRBJ1-1, the complete variable domain reads DAMVIQNPRYQVTQFGKPVTLSCSQTLNHNVMYWYQQKSSQAPKLLFHYYDKDFNNEADTPDNFQSRRPNTSFCFLDIRSPGLGDTAMYLCATSRDRSRQSLNTEAFFGQGTRLTVV.

The V and J genes are TRBV6-5 and TRBJ2-7; 8 bases agree with TRBD2. The V gene end was trimmed by 3 bases and the J gene end by 2 bases; junction bases not matched to a gene: 9. The length of the CDR3 is 16 residues. Germline CDR1 is MNHEY and CDR2 is SVGAGI. CDR3 in DNA: TGTGCCAGCAGTTATTCAAAACTAGCGGTTGCCTACGAGCAGTACTTC. Residues: CASSYSKLAVAYEQYF.

V usage is TRBV6-5 and J usage is TRBJ2-5; possibly TRBD2 for D (6 bases). This CDR3 spans 15 amino acids. CDR1 and CDR2 from the germline V gene are MNHEY and SVGAGI. Trimming left V 6 bases short and J 5 bases short, with 19 bases between. In DNA, the CDR3 is TGTGCCAGCAGCTCCCCGGGAGCGAAGCGGGAGACCCAGTACTTC. Protein: CASSSPGAKRETQYF.

The chain joins TRBV5-3 to TRBJ2-3, with 7 bases that match TRBD2. TRBV5-3 is an ORF; its function is uncertain. This CDR3 has 16 amino acids. V lost 2 bases, J lost 6 bases, and 12 bases stayed unmatched. CDR3 amino acids: CARSLYAGDLLDTQYF. In DNA form, the CDR3 reads TGTGCCAGAAGCTTATATGCGGGGGACCTTCTTGATACGCAGTATTTT.